This TCR beta chain was captured by sequencing in a study of OX40 agonist ivuxolimab in advanced cancers. Study overall: It was ivuxolimab, an agonistic anti-OX40 (CD134) antibody, that patients were treated with. The study's findings and limits: CD4+ T cells averaged fewer expanded clones than CD8+ T cells.

Remarks on this clone: Its antigen is currently unknown.

The data were produced by immunoSEQ multiplex PCR, yet TCRdb's version contains in-frame clones alone and is incomplete. Of about 63,000 clones in the sample, 89% were seen once. Trimming shortened V by 5 bases and J by 5 bases, and 11 bases separated the two germline ends. Germline-derived CDR1 and CDR2 are MGHRA and YSYEKL. The CDR3 extends over 13 amino acids. Material: CD4+ or CD8+ T cells sorted from blood, obtained in a trial of the OX40 agonist ivuxolimab. The chain carries TRBV4-1 and TRBJ2-3; a possible D gene is TRBD2 (6 bases). This TCR derives from an adult with an advanced solid tumor such as melanoma, head and neck, liver or kidney cancer. In nucleotides, the CDR3 is TGCGCCAGCAGCGGAGGGAGTGAAGATACGCAGTATTTT. Translating it yields CASSGGSEDTQYF.